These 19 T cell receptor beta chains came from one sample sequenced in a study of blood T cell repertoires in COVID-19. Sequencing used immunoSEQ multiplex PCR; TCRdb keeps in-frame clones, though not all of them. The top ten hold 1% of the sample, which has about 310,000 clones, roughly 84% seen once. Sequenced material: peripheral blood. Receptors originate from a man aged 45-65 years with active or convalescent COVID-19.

CDR3: CASSLGGTASTDTQYF. The CDR3 bases are TGTGCCAGCAGTCTAGGGGGGACAGCTAGCACAGATACGCAGTATTTT. The V call is TRBV7-6, the J call TRBJ2-3; D may be TRBD1 (7 bases). V was trimmed by 6 bases and J by 0 bases, leaving 16 bases between them. This CDR3 is 16 amino acids long. Germline CDR1 and CDR2: SGHVS and FNYEAQ.

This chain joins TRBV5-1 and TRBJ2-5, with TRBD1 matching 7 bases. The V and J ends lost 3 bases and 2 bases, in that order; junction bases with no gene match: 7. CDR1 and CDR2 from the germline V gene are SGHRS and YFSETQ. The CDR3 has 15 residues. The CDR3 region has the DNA TGCGCCAGCAGCTCCTTCGGACAGGTTCAAGAGACCCAGTACTTC. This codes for CASSSFGQVQETQYF.

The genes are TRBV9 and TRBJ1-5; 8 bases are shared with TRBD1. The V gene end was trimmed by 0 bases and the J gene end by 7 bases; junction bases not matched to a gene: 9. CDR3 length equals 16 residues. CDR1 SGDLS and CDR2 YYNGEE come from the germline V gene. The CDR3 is CASSVGTGTLGQPQHF. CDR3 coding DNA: TGTGCCAGCAGCGTAGGGACAGGGACCCTCGGGCAGCCCCAGCATTTT.

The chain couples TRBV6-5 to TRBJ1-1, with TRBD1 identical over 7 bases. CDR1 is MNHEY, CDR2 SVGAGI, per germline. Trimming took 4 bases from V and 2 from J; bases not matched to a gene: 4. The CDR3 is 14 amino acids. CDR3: CASSWDRLNTEAFF. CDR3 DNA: TGTGCCAGCAGTTGGGACAGATTAAACACTGAAGCTTTCTTT.

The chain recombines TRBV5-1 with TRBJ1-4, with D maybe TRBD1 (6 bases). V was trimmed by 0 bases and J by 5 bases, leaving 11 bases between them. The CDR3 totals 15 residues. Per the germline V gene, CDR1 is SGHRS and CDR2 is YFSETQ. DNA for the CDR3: TGCGCCAGCAGCTTGGCCAGGGGTATAAATGAAAAACTGTTTTTT. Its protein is CASSLARGINEKLFF.

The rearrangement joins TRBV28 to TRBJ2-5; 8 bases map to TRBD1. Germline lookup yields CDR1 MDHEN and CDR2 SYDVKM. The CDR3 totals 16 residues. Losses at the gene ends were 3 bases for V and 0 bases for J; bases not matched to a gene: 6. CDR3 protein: CASSFLGQGYQETQYF. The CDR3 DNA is TGTGCCAGCAGTTTTTTAGGACAGGGTTACCAAGAGACCCAGTACTTC.

The CDR3 DNA reads TGTGCCAGCAGTTCCCACGTTCGGGCGGGCACTGAAGCTTTCTTT. Translation: CASSSHVRAGTEAFF. This chain links TRBV6-2 or TRBV6-3 with TRBJ1-1; D gene uncertain. From germline, CDR1 is MNHEY and CDR2 SVGEGT. The CDR3 is 15 residues long. Trimming removed 4 bases at V and 4 bases at J, with 16 bases between.

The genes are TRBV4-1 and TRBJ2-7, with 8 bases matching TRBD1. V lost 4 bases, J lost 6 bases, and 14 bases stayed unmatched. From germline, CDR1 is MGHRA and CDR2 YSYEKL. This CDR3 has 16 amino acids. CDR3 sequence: CASSRSGTGEKGEQYF. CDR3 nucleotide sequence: TGCGCCAGCAGCCGCTCGGGGACAGGCGAAAAGGGCGAGCAGTACTTC.

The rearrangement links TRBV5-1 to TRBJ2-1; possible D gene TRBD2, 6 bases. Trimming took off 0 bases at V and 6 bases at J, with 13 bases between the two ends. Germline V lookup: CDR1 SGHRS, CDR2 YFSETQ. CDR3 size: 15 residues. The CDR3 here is CASSLALTRLNEQFF. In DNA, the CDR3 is TGCGCCAGCAGCTTGGCCCTGACTAGACTCAATGAGCAGTTCTTC.

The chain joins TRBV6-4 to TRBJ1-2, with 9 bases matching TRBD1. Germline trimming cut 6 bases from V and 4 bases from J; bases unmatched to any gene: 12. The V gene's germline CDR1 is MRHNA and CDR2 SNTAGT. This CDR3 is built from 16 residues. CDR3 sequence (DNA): TGTGCCAGCAGCCCAAAGGGGACAGGGTCTGGCTATGGCTACACCTTC. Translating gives CASSPKGTGSGYGYTF.

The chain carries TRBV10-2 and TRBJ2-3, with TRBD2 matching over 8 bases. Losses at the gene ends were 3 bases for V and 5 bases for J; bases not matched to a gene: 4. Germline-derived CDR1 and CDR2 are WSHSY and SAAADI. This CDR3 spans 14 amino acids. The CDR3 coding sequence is TGCGCCAGCAGTGATCAAGCGGGAGTAGATACGCAGTATTTT. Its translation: CASSDQAGVDTQYF.

CDR3 sequence reads: CASSPLLAGAGEQFF. The CDR3 DNA is TGTGCCAGTAGCCCCCTACTAGCGGGGGCGGGTGAGCAGTTCTTC. The rearrangement links TRBV19 to TRBJ2-1; 11 bases match TRBD2. Trimming took 6 bases from V and 9 from J; bases not matched to a gene: 10. The germline CDR1 and CDR2 sequences are LNHDA and SQIVND (reference sequence). CDR3 length equals 15 residues.

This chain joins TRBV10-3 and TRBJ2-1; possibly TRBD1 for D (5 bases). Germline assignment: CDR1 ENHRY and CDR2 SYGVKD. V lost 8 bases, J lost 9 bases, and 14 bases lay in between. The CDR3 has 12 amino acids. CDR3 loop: CAIAGRAAEQFF. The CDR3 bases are TGTGCCATCGCCGGCAGGGCGGCTGAGCAGTTCTTC.

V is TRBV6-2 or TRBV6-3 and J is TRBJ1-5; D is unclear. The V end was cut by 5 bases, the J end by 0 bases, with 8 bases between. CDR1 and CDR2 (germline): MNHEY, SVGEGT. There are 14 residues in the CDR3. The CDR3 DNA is TGTGCCAGCAGTCCCCCTTATAGCAATCAGCCCCAGCATTTT. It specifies CASSPPYSNQPQHF.

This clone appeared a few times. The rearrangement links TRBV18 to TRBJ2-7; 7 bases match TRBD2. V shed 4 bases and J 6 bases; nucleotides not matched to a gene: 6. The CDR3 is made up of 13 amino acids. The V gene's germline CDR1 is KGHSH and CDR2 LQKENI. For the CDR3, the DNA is TGTGCCAGCTCACGCGAGAGGGAGGGCGAGCAGTACTTC. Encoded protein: CASSREREGEQYF.

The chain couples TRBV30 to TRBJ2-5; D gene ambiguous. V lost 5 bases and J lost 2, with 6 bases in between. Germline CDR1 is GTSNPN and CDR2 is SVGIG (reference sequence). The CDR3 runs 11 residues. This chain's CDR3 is CAWSGQETQYF. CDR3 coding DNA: TGTGCCTGGTCAGGTCAAGAGACCCAGTACTTC. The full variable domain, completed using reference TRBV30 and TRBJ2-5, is SQTIHQWPATLVQPVGSPLSLECTVEGTSNPNLYWYRQAAGRGLQLLFYSVGIGQISSEVPQNLSASRPQDRQFILSSKKLLLSDSGFYLCAWSGQETQYFGPGTRLLVL.

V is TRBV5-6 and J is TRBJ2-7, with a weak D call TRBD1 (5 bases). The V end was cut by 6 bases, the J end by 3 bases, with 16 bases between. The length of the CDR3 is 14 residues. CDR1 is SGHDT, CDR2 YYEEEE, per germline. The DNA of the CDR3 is TGTGCCAGCACCTTAGGGGTTGCGAACTACGAGCAGTACTTC. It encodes CASTLGVANYEQYF.

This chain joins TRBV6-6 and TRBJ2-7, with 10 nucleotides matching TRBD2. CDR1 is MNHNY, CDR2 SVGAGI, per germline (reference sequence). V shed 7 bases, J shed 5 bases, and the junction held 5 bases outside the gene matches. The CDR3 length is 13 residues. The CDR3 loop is CASIPSGSNEQYF. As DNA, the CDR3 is TGTGCCAGCATTCCTAGCGGGAGTAACGAGCAGTACTTC.

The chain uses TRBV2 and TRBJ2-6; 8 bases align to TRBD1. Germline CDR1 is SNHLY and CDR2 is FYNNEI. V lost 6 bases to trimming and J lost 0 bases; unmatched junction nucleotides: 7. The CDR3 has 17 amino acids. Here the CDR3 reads CASSKGQGNSGANVLTF. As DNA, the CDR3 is TGTGCCAGCAGCAAAGGACAGGGCAACTCTGGGGCCAACGTCCTGACTTTC.